The source of this TCR beta chain is a study of blood T cell repertoires in COVID-19. Germline CDR1 and CDR2: LNHNV and YYDKDF (reference sequence). The CDR3 extends over 15 amino acids. V was trimmed by 0 bases and J by 2 bases, leaving 8 bases between them. In its sample, this clone was seen a few times. Clones were sequenced by immunoSEQ multiplex PCR, and TCRdb holds only the in-frame ones, with some missing. The sample lists a few hundred thousand clones; 65% to 85% were seen once. This sequence was found in a woman aged 25 to 39 with COVID-19, enrolled during active disease. The rearrangement joins TRBV15 to TRBJ1-3, with D unclear. The source material was peripheral blood. The CDR3 DNA reads TGTGCCACCAGCAGAGATTTGGCAGCTGGAAACACCATATATTTT. This encodes CATSRDLAAGNTIYF.